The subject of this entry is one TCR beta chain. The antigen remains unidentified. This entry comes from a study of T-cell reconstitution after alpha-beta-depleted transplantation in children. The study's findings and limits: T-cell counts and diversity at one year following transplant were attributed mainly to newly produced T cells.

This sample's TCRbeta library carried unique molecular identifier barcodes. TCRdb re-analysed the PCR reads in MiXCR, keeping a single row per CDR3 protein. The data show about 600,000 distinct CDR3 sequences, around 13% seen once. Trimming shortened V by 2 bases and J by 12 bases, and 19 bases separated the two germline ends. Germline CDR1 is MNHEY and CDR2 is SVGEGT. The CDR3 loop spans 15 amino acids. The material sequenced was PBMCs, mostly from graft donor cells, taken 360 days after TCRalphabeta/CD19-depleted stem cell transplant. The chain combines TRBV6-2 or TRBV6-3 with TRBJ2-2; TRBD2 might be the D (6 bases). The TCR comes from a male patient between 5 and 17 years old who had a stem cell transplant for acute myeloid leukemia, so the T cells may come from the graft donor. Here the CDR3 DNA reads TGTGCCAGCAGTTACGGGGGACTGACAACGGGGAAGCTGTTTTTT. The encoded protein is CASSYGGLTTGKLFF.